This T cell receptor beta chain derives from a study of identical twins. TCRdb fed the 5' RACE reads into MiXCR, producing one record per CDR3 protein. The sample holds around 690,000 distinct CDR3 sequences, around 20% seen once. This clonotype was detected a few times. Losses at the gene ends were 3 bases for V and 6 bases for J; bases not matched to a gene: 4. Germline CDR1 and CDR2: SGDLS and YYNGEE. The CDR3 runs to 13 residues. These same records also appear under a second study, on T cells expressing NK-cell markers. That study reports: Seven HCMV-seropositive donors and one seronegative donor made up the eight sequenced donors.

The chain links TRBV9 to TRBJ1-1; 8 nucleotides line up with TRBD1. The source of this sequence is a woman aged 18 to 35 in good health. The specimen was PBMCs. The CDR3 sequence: CASSGQGRAEAFF. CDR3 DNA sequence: TGTGCCAGCAGCGGACAGGGGAGGGCTGAAGCTTTCTTT.